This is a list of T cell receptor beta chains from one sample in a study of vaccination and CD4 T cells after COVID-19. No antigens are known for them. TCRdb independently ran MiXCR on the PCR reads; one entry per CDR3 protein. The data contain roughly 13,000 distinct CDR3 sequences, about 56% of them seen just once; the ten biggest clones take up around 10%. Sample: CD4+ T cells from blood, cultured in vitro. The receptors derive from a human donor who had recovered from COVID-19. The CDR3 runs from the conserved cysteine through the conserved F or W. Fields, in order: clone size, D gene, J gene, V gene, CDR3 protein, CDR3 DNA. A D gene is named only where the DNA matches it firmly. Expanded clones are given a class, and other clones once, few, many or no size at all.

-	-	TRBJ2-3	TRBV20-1	CSARELADTQYF	TGCAGTGCTAGAGAACTTGCAGATACGCAGTATTTT
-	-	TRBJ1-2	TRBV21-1	CASSKWPARTGGFNYGYTF	TGTGCCAGCAGCAAATGGCCGGCCAGGACTGGGGGTTTTAACTATGGCTACACCTTC
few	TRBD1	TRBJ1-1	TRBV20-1	CSASEQGAGSTEAFF	TGCAGTGCTAGTGAACAGGGGGCGGGGTCCACTGAAGCTTTCTTT
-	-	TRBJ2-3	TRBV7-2	CASSLVGGISDTQYF	TGTGCCAGCAGCTTAGTGGGGGGAATCTCAGATACGCAGTATTTT
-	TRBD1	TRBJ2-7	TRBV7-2	CASSLTGYEQYF	TGTGCCAGCAGCCTGACAGGGTACGAGCAGTACTTC
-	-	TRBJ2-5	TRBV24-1	CATSDSAIETRYF	TGTGCCACCAGTGATTCGGCTATCGAGACCCGGTACTTC
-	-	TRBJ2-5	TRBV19	CASTRGGGRKETQYF	TGTGCCAGCACCCGCGGTGGTGGCCGAAAAGAGACCCAGTACTTC
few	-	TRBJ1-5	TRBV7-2	CASSAGETQPQHF	TGTGCCAGCAGCGCAGGGGAAACTCAGCCCCAGCATTTT
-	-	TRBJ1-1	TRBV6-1	CASRANGDSVTEAFF	TGTGCCAGCAGAGCTAACGGAGACAGCGTCACTGAAGCTTTCTTT
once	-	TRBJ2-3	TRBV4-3	CASSQDGGAPDTQYF	TGCGCCAGCAGCCAAGATGGAGGGGCCCCCGATACGCAGTATTTT
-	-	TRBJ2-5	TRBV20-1	CSARDRKETQYF	TGCAGTGCTAGAGATCGCAAAGAGACCCAGTACTTC
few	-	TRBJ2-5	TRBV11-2	CASSFTQRQETQYF	TGTGCCAGCAGCTTTACACAGCGTCAAGAGACCCAGTACTTC
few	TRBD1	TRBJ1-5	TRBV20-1	CSAHWDSLNQPQHF	TGCAGTGCTCACTGGGACAGTCTGAATCAGCCCCAGCATTTT
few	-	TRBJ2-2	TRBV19	CASGQVYTGELFF	TGTGCCAGTGGGCAGGTATACACCGGGGAGCTGTTTTTT
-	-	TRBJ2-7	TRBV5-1	CASSLLGPRGEQYF	TGCGCCAGCAGCTTGCTTGGGCCCAGGGGCGAGCAGTACTTC
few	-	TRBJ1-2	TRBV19	CASSTNNYGYTF	TGTGCCAGTAGTACGAATAACTATGGCTACACCTTC
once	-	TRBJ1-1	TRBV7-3	CASSSQPQSTEAFF	TGTGCCAGCAGCTCCCAACCCCAGTCGACTGAAGCTTTCTTT